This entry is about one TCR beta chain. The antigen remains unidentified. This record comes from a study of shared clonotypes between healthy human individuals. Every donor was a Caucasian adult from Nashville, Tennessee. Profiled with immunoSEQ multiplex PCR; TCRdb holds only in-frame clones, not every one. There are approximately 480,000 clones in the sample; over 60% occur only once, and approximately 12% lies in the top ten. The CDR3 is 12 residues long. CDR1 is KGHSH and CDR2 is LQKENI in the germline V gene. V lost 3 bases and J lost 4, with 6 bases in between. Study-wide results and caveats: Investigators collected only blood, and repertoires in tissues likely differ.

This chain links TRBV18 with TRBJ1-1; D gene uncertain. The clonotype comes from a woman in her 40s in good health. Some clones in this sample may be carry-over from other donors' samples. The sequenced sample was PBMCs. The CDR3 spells CASSPVGTEAFF. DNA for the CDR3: TGTGCCAGCTCACCGGTTGGCACTGAAGCTTTCTTT.